The 9 T cell receptor beta chains presented below share a single source sample, sequenced in a study of T-cell reconstitution after alpha-beta-depleted transplantation in children. This sample's TCRbeta library carried unique molecular identifier barcodes. TCRdb reprocessed the PCR reads with MiXCR, giving one entry per CDR3 protein. The profile shows 230,000 or so distinct CDR3 sequences, around 12% of them singletons. Sample: PBMCs from the stem cell graft donor, taken from the stem cell graft. The receptors here all came from a human donor who donated a stem cell graft to a child with acute lymphoblastic leukemia.

This clonotype was observed at least ten times. This chain joins TRBV20-1 and TRBJ2-5; 8 bases match TRBD1. This CDR3 has 14 residues. V was pared by 6 bases and J by 4 bases, with 10 bases of the junction left unmatched. The germline V gene has CDR1 DFQATT and CDR2 SNEGSKA (reference sequence). CDR3 DNA: TGCAGTGCCGTCCCCGGGACAGGTGGAGAGACCCAGTACTTC. Amino acid sequence: CSAVPGTGGETQYF.

The chain couples TRBV4-2 to TRBJ1-3, with a weak D call TRBD1 (6 bases). Germline lookup yields CDR1 LGHNA and CDR2 YNFKEQ. CDR3 length equals 16 residues. V shed 1 base and J shed 2 bases, with 12 bases lying between them. The CDR3 sequence is CASSQVNAGAGNTIYF. In DNA, the CDR3 is TGTGCCAGCAGCCAAGTTAATGCAGGGGCTGGAAACACCATATATTTT.

This clonotype was seen ten or more times. J is TRBJ2-7 and V is TRBV12-3 or TRBV12-4; D might be TRBD1 or TRBD2, each matching 5 bases. V lost 8 bases to trimming and J lost 3 bases, with 26 bases between them. The CDR3 loop spans 17 amino acids. This CDR3 reads CASAVLRGPGGFYEQYF. CDR3 bases: TGTGCCAGCGCCGTTCTGAGGGGACCTGGAGGCTTCTACGAGCAGTACTTC.

This clonotype was counted many times. The chain is built from TRBV6-1 and TRBJ2-6, with 11 bases fitting TRBD2. V dropped 2 bases and J dropped 4; count of bases not matched to a gene: 13. CDR3 length equals 20 residues. Germline assignment: CDR1 MNHNS and CDR2 SASEGT. CDR3 amino acids: CASSESGLAGGNMGANVLTF. For the CDR3, the DNA is TGTGCCAGCAGTGAATCAGGGCTAGCGGGAGGAAACATGGGGGCCAACGTCCTGACTTTC.

This clonotype was seen many times. The chain recombines TRBV11-2 with TRBJ2-7; weak D call: TRBD1 (6 bases). Germline loops: CDR1 SGHAT, CDR2 FQNNGV. CDR3 length equals 15 residues. Trimming cost V 5 bases and J 4 bases, with 18 bases left between them. CDR3 sequence: CASSVKSNRVYEQYF. In nucleotides, the CDR3 is TGTGCCAGCAGCGTAAAAAGTAACAGGGTTTACGAGCAGTACTTC. Full variable domain (missing parts from reference TRBV11-2 and TRBJ2-7): EAGVAQSPRYKIIEKRQSVAFWCNPISGHATLYWYQQILGQGPKLLIQFQNNGVVDDSQLPKDRFSAERLKGVDSTLKIQPAKLEDSAVYLCASSVKSNRVYEQYFGPGTRLTVT.

This clonotype was observed many times. The chain carries TRBV28 and TRBJ1-1; maybe TRBD1 (6 bases). CDR3 length: 14 residues. Germline assignment: CDR1 MDHEN and CDR2 SYDVKM. The ends were cut back, 7 bases at V and 4 bases at J, with 16 bases in the middle. CDR3 in DNA: TGTGCCAGCAACGCGGGACACCCCCTCACTGAAGCTTTCTTT. It yields the protein CASNAGHPLTEAFF.

The V gene is TRBV10-2, the J gene TRBJ2-7; 7 bases align to TRBD2. Trimming took 3 bases from V and 4 from J; bases not matched to a gene: 3. The germline CDR1 and CDR2 sequences are WSHSY and SAAADI. This CDR3 spans 13 amino acids. This CDR3 is CASSDNSGYEQYF. The CDR3 coding sequence is TGCGCCAGCAGTGATAATAGCGGGTACGAGCAGTACTTC.

In this sample, this clonotype turned up many times. The genes are TRBV28 and TRBJ1-6; 9 bases align to TRBD1. The trim removed 3 bases at V and 6 bases at J, leaving 3 bases unmatched. The CDR3 spans 15 residues. Per the germline V gene, CDR1 is MDHEN and CDR2 is SYDVKM. CDR3 sequence reads: CASSLDRGGNSPLHF. The CDR3 DNA follows: TGTGCCAGCAGTTTGGACAGGGGCGGTAATTCACCCCTCCACTTT.

This clonotype was found many times. This rearrangement joins TRBV7-2 to TRBJ2-3; D is uncertain. Trimming stripped 2 bases from V and 2 bases from J, with 8 bases between. Germline lookup yields CDR1 SGHTA and CDR2 FQGNSA. The CDR3 covers 14 residues. Here the CDR3 reads CASSLTQTTDTQYF. The CDR3 coding sequence is TGTGCCAGCAGCTTAACCCAGACCACAGATACGCAGTATTTT. Full variable domain (rest looked up from reference TRBV7-2 and TRBJ2-3): GAGVSQSPSNKVTEKGKDVELRCDPISGHTALYWYRQSLGQGLEFLIYFQGNSAPDKSGLPSDRFSAERTGGSVSTLTIQRTQQEDSAVYLCASSLTQTTDTQYFGPGTRLTVL.